The 29 T cell receptor beta chains reported below all come from one sample, sequenced in a study of memory CD4+ T cells and cytomegalovirus serostatus. Sequencing was performed with immunoSEQ multiplex PCR; in TCRdb, only in-frame clones are kept and a portion is missing. Altogether 84,000 or so clones are present, 75% to 90% being singletons, with the ten largest covering roughly 0.8%. The sort gate was single viable CD3+CD4+CD8-CD45RO+ cells for memory CD4+ T cells. The sequenced sample was memory CD4+ T cells from blood. The receptors shown here come from an adult in good health and CMV-seronegative.

With regard to this clone: One end of the junction fails to match germline, which may point to a read error. The genes are TRBV7-7 and TRBJ2-7, with 11 bases that match TRBD1. This CDR3 spans 15 amino acids. Germline V gene data show CDR1 as SSHAT and CDR2 as FNYEAQ (reference sequence). The CDR3 DNA sequence: TGTGCTAGCAGCTTCGGACAGGGGGCATCCTACGAGCAGTACTTC. It is translated as CASSFGQGASYEQYF.

The rearrangement joins TRBV30 to TRBJ1-2; possibly TRBD1 for D (5 bases). Looked up from germline, CDR1 is GTSNPN and CDR2 is SVGIG (reference sequence). The CDR3 is 14 amino acids. V lost 2 bases to trimming and J lost 0 bases, with 10 bases between them. Here the CDR3 reads CAWSLGGSNYGYTF. CDR3 nucleotides: TGTGCCTGGAGTCTCGGGGGGTCTAACTATGGCTACACCTTC.

In DNA, the CDR3 is TGTGCCTGGAGTGAAGACAGGGGCAGTCAGCCCCAGCATTTT. Encoded protein: CAWSEDRGSQPQHF. V gene TRBV30 combines with J gene TRBJ1-5, with 8 bases fitting TRBD1. V dropped 1 base and J dropped 6; count of bases not matched to a gene: 5. This CDR3 is 14 amino acids long. CDR1 is GTSNPN and CDR2 is SVGIG in the germline V gene (reference sequence).

This clone was counted only a few times. The V and J genes are TRBV27 and TRBJ1-2; the D gene is possibly TRBD1 (5 bases). Trimming took 7 bases from V and 4 from J, leaving 19 bases between them. CDR3 length: 15 residues. Germline values: CDR1 MNHEY, CDR2 SMNVEV (reference sequence). CDR3 residues: CASTLTGLGGYGYTF. The CDR3 bases are TGTGCCAGCACCTTGACGGGGTTGGGGGGCTATGGCTACACCTTC.

In its sample, this clone was seen a few times. This sequence joins TRBV5-1 and TRBJ1-1; D gene uncertain. Deletions cut 0 bases from V and 1 base from J, with 13 bases between. In germline, CDR1 is SGHRS, CDR2 YFSETQ. The CDR3 spans 16 residues. This CDR3 reads CASSLAVAGRNTEAFF. CDR3 bases: TGCGCCAGCAGCTTGGCCGTGGCAGGCAGGAACACTGAAGCTTTCTTT.

J is TRBJ1-1 and V is TRBV7-9; D is ambiguous. The CDR3 length is 13 residues. Trimming removed 5 bases at V and 0 bases at J, with 7 bases between. From germline, CDR1 is SEHNR and CDR2 FQNEAQ (reference sequence). The CDR3, as DNA: TGTGCCAGCAGCCCTACAGTGAACACTGAAGCTTTCTTT. As protein: CASSPTVNTEAFF.

J is TRBJ2-1 and V is TRBV7-2; 9 positions match TRBD2. Germline loops: CDR1 SGHTA, CDR2 FQGNSA. The CDR3 is made up of 15 amino acids. Unmatched junction bases numbered 4, after V lost 1 base and J lost 6 bases. This chain's CDR3 is CASSLGTSVGNEQFF. The DNA of the CDR3 is TGTGCCAGCAGCTTAGGGACTAGCGTTGGCAATGAGCAGTTCTTC.

The J gene is TRBJ1-5, the V gene TRBV30, with no clear D. Trimming removed 0 bases from V and 6 bases from J, with 15 bases in between. CDR1 is GTSNPN and CDR2 is SVGIG in the germline V gene (reference sequence). The CDR3 consists of 15 residues. CDR3 sequence reads: CAWSVRGGVAQPQHF. Here the CDR3 DNA reads TGTGCCTGGAGTGTACGAGGTGGGGTAGCTCAGCCCCAGCATTTT.

The chain joins TRBV4-2 to TRBJ1-5, with D possibly TRBD1 on 5 matching bases. This CDR3 has 15 residues. Trimming removed 3 bases from V and 5 bases from J, with 14 bases in between. Germline CDR1 and CDR2: LGHNA and YNFKEQ. The CDR3 DNA reads as TGTGCCAGCAGCCATTGGGCAGGGTTGGATCAGCCCCAGCATTTT. Protein: CASSHWAGLDQPQHF.

The chain uses TRBV28 and TRBJ2-2; no reliable D call. The CDR3 extends over 12 amino acids. The V end lost 6 bases, the J end lost 7 bases, and 9 bases lay between the germline ends. CDR1 and CDR2 from the germline V gene are MDHEN and SYDVKM. The CDR3 DNA is TGTGCCAGCAGGTTGGACGTCGGGGAGCTGTTTTTT. Its protein is CASRLDVGELFF.

The genes are TRBV5-1 and TRBJ2-2, with D perhaps TRBD2 (6 bases). Germline CDR1 SGHRS, CDR2 YFSETQ. Trimming removed 1 base from V and 6 bases from J, with 22 bases in between. CDR3 length: 18 residues. The CDR3 protein is CASSLHNPGRLFPGELFF. Written as DNA, the CDR3 is TGCGCCAGCAGCTTGCATAACCCGGGGAGGTTGTTCCCCGGGGAGCTGTTTTTT.

The chain links TRBV7-2 to TRBJ1-6; 11 bases line up with TRBD1. The CDR3 has 15 amino acids. Germline V CDR1 and CDR2: SGHTA, FQGNSA. The ends lost 4 bases at V and 8 bases at J; junction bases unmatched: 4. CDR3 nucleotides: TGTGCCAGCAGCTGGGACAGGGGGGTAGATTCACCCCTCCACTTT. The encoded protein is CASSWDRGVDSPLHF.

The chain employs TRBV19 and TRBJ1-1; D is unresolved. Deletions cut 3 bases from V and 2 bases from J, with 7 bases between. The germline gives CDR1 LNHDA, CDR2 SQIVND (reference sequence). The CDR3 spans 13 residues. The CDR3 region is CASSIQRNTEAFF. CDR3 DNA: TGTGCCAGTAGTATTCAGCGTAACACTGAAGCTTTCTTT. The full variable domain, completed using reference TRBV19 and TRBJ1-1, is DGGITQSPKYLFRKEGQNVTLSCEQNLNHDAMYWYRQDPGQGLRLIYYSQIVNDFQKGDIAEGYSVSREKKESFPLTVTSAQKNPTAFYLCASSIQRNTEAFFGQGTRLTVV.

This sequence joins TRBV5-6 and TRBJ1-2; D is ambiguous. V was cut by 0 bases and J by 0 bases, with 9 bases left in between. The CDR3 loop spans 15 amino acids. Looked up from germline, CDR1 is SGHDT and CDR2 is YYEEEE. CDR3: CASSLVLGANYGYTF. DNA for the CDR3: TGTGCCAGCAGCTTGGTCCTGGGAGCTAACTATGGCTACACCTTC.

In DNA form, the CDR3 reads TGTGCCAGCAGCTCGACAACCCCGGGACAGGGGGAGAGCTACACCTTC. Translating gives CASSSTTPGQGESYTF. The chain combines TRBV7-3 with TRBJ1-2; 11 nucleotides line up with TRBD1. Germline values: CDR1 SGHTA, CDR2 FQGTGA. The CDR3 contains 16 residues. V lost 4 bases, J lost 9 bases, and 13 bases stayed unmatched.

This CDR3 is CASSVDGLKRQPQHF. In DNA, the CDR3 is TGTGCCAGCAGCGTAGATGGCTTGAAAAGGCAGCCCCAGCATTTT. The V and J genes are TRBV9 and TRBJ1-5, with D uncertain. V shed 0 bases and J shed 7 bases, with 14 bases lying between them. In germline, CDR1 is SGDLS, CDR2 YYNGEE. CDR3 length equals 15 residues.

The chain has TRBV28 and TRBJ2-5; no definite D call. Trimming stripped 6 bases from V and 5 bases from J, with 19 bases between. This CDR3 has 15 residues. The germline V gene encodes CDR1 MDHEN and CDR2 SYDVKM. In DNA, the CDR3 is TGTGCCAGCAGCTCCCTCGGAAGGTCCGGGGAGACCCAGTACTTC. Translating it yields CASSSLGRSGETQYF.

The rearrangement uses TRBV9 and TRBJ2-3; perhaps TRBD1 as D (6 bases). The CDR3 has 15 amino acids. V lost 0 bases and J lost 4, with 12 bases in between. CDR1 and CDR2 from the germline V gene are SGDLS and YYNGEE. CDR3: CASSVDPGVPDTQYF. In DNA form, the CDR3 reads TGTGCCAGCAGCGTAGACCCAGGGGTCCCAGATACGCAGTATTTT.

The chain joins TRBV19 to TRBJ1-5; TRBD1 matches at 7 bases. Germline V gene lookup returns CDR1 LNHDA and CDR2 SQIVND (reference sequence). The CDR3 runs 15 residues. Germline trimming cut 8 bases from V and 2 bases from J; bases unmatched to any gene: 9. CDR3 bases: TGTGCCAGTCAAGGACAGGATTTGCGCAATCAGCCCCAGCATTTT. Amino acids: CASQGQDLRNQPQHF.

The rearrangement links TRBV6-5 to TRBJ1-6; 10 bases align to TRBD1. With 2 bases clipped from V and 8 bases from J, the junction kept 3 bases outside the gene matches. Germline values: CDR1 MNHEY, CDR2 SVGAGI. This CDR3 spans 15 amino acids. This CDR3 reads CASSYVGTGDSPLHF. DNA of the CDR3: TGTGCCAGCAGTTACGTCGGGACAGGGGATTCACCCCTCCACTTT.

The chain employs TRBV29-1 and TRBJ2-5; 7 bases map to TRBD1. J gave up 1 base and V 6 bases, and 2 bases lay outside the gene matches. This CDR3 region has 12 residues. CDR1 and CDR2 (germline): SQVTM, ANQGSEA. CDR3 DNA: TGCAGCGTGGGGGACAGCCAAGAGACCCAGTACTTC. This codes for CSVGDSQETQYF.

The CDR3: CAWRRSGGHYGYTF. The CDR3 DNA sequence: TGTGCCTGGAGACGGTCAGGGGGCCACTATGGCTACACCTTC. J is TRBJ1-2 and V is TRBV30; 8 bases match TRBD1. V shed 3 bases and J 3 bases; nucleotides not matched to a gene: 6. Germline V lookup: CDR1 GTSNPN, CDR2 SVGIG (reference sequence). CDR3 length equals 14 residues.

The chain employs TRBV4-1 and TRBJ2-7, with D hard to call. V lost 4 bases and J lost 0, with 10 bases in between. The V gene's germline CDR1 is MGHRA and CDR2 YSYEKL. The CDR3 is 14 residues long. CDR3 nucleotides: TGCGCCAGCAGCCCCTTAGGTTTCTCCTACGAGCAGTACTTC. The encoded protein is CASSPLGFSYEQYF.

The chain couples TRBV30 to TRBJ2-3, with D possibly called TRBD1 or TRBD2 (5 bases each). Trimming took 8 bases from V and 0 from J, leaving 6 bases between them. This CDR3 spans 11 amino acids. CDR1 is GTSNPN, CDR2 SVGIG, per germline (reference sequence). Here the CDR3 DNA reads TGTGCCGGGGGTAGCACAGATACGCAGTATTTT. As protein: CAGGSTDTQYF.

The chain employs TRBV7-2 and TRBJ1-2; D call uncertain. Germline CDR1 SGHTA, CDR2 FQGNSA. This CDR3 contains 14 residues. V shed 4 bases and J shed 1 base, with 10 bases lying between them. The CDR3 nucleotides are TGTGCCAGCAGCTCCCGGACCGATAACTATGGCTACACCTTC. Translation gives CASSSRTDNYGYTF.

The chain uses TRBV30 and TRBJ1-2, with D unresolved. CDR3 length equals 14 residues. V lost 5 bases and J lost 4, with 17 bases in between. CDR1 and CDR2 from the germline V gene are GTSNPN and SVGIG (reference sequence). The CDR3 coding sequence is TGTGCCTGGGGCGCCGAAAGGGCTTCCTATGGCTACACCTTC. As protein: CAWGAERASYGYTF.

This clone was recorded only once. The chain recombines TRBV7-6 with TRBJ1-3; D gene ambiguous. Germline V gene sequence: CDR1 SGHVS, CDR2 FNYEAQ. This CDR3 comprises 12 residues. Between the trimmed V and J ends, which lost 5 bases and 4 bases, there was a span of 6 bases. In DNA form, the CDR3 reads TGTGCCAGCAGCCACGCGGGAAACACCATATATTTT. Translated: CASSHAGNTIYF. Drawing the rest from reference TRBV7-6 and TRBJ1-3, the complete variable domain is GAGVSQSPRYKVTKRGQDVALRCDPISGHVSLYWYRQALGQGPEFLTYFNYEAQQDKSGLPNDRFSAERPEGSISTLTIQRTEQRDSAMYRCASSHAGNTIYFGEGSWLTVV.

Only a few counts were recorded for this clone. The genes are TRBV30 and TRBJ1-1; D uncertain. Germline CDR1 GTSNPN, CDR2 SVGIG (reference sequence). The CDR3 extends over 13 amino acids. V lost 4 bases and J lost 1, with 10 bases in between. The CDR3 sequence is CAWNKHSNTEAFF. The CDR3 DNA reads TGTGCCTGGAATAAACACTCGAACACTGAAGCTTTCTTT.

The chain combines TRBV20-1 with TRBJ2-3; D ambiguous. CDR3 length: 11 amino acids. Trimming shortened V by 2 bases and J by 6 bases, and 6 bases separated the two germline ends. In germline, CDR1 is DFQATT, CDR2 SNEGSKA (reference sequence). CDR3 region: CSARYLDTQYF. For the CDR3, the DNA is TGCAGTGCTAGATATTTGGATACGCAGTATTTT.